A single sample is the source of the 28 T cell receptor beta chains below, sequenced in a study of T cell responses to AZD1222 COVID-19 vaccine. Repertoires were generated with immunoSEQ multiplex PCR, while TCRdb's copy carries only in-frame clones and drops some. This sample yields about 88,000 clones, of which roughly 89% are seen a single time; around 5% belongs to the top ten. The sequencing used peripheral blood, collected on day 0 of MenACWY control vaccination. These receptors were taken from an adult in good health.

V and J are TRBV28 and TRBJ2-7; perhaps TRBD2 as D (6 bases). Per germline, CDR1 MDHEN and CDR2 SYDVKM. Trimming removed 6 bases at V and 6 bases at J, with 12 bases between. The CDR3 is made up of 12 amino acids. CDR3 region: CASSRRGSEQYF. CDR3 nucleotide sequence: TGTGCCAGCAGCAGGAGGGGCTCCGAGCAGTACTTC.

This chain connects TRBV18 to TRBJ1-5, with D possibly matching TRBD1 (5 bases). The CDR3 runs 14 residues. Trimming cost V 8 bases and J 7 bases, with 18 bases left between them. Germline V gene data show CDR1 as KGHSH and CDR2 as LQKENI. The CDR3 is CASAQGREGQPQHF. The CDR3 region has the DNA TGTGCCAGCGCGCAGGGACGGGAGGGGCAGCCCCAGCATTTT.

This sequence joins TRBV5-1 and TRBJ1-1; TRBD1 is a possible D gene (6 bases). The CDR3 runs to 15 residues. Germline V gives CDR1 SGHRS, CDR2 YFSETQ. V lost 4 bases, J lost 0 bases, and 13 bases lay in between. The CDR3: CASSPRQDLNTEAFF. CDR3 DNA sequence: TGCGCCAGCAGCCCGAGACAGGACTTGAACACTGAAGCTTTCTTT.

The V gene is TRBV6-5, the J gene TRBJ2-5; 11 bases align to TRBD2. J gave up 4 bases and V 4 bases, and 2 bases lay outside the gene matches. The germline gives CDR1 MNHEY, CDR2 SVGAGI. The CDR3 has 14 residues. CDR3 sequence: CASSLAGGLETQYF. The CDR3 coding sequence is TGTGCCAGCAGTTTAGCGGGAGGGTTAGAGACCCAGTACTTC.

CDR3 sequence (DNA): TGTGCCAGCAGCGTCACGGGACAGGGCAATCAGCCCCAGCATTTT. This sequence encodes CASSVTGQGNQPQHF. The chain combines TRBV9 with TRBJ1-5, with 8 positions matching TRBD1. Germline-derived CDR1 and CDR2 are SGDLS and YYNGEE. The trim removed 2 bases at V and 2 bases at J, leaving 3 bases unmatched. The CDR3 contains 15 residues.

This clone came up once. V gene TRBV4-3 combines with J gene TRBJ1-4; 7 positions match TRBD1. The CDR3 runs to 15 residues. The J segment lost 6 bases and the V segment lost 4 bases, leaving 8 bases of the junction unmatched. Germline V gene data show CDR1 as LGHNA and CDR2 as YSLEER. CDR3 coding DNA: TGCGCCAGCAGCCTAACCACAGGGGACTATGAAAAACTGTTTTTT. Its translation: CASSLTTGDYEKLFF.

V usage is TRBV19 and J usage is TRBJ1-1; a weak D match, TRBD1 (5 bases). Trimming left V 4 bases short and J 2 bases short, with 14 bases between. The germline V gene has CDR1 LNHDA and CDR2 SQIVND (reference sequence). The CDR3 covers 15 residues. DNA for the CDR3: TGTGCCAGTAGTACCCCTTTAGGGACCAACACTGAAGCTTTCTTT. Translated, it gives CASSTPLGTNTEAFF. The full variable domain, completed using reference TRBV19 and TRBJ1-1, is DGGITQSPKYLFRKEGQNVTLSCEQNLNHDAMYWYRQDPGQGLRLIYYSQIVNDFQKGDIAEGYSVSREKKESFPLTVTSAQKNPTAFYLCASSTPLGTNTEAFFGQGTRLTVV.

The V gene is TRBV5-1, the J gene TRBJ2-7; no clear D gene. The CDR3 spans 13 residues. Trimming shortened V by 5 bases and J by 0 bases, and 9 bases separated the two germline ends. Germline loops: CDR1 SGHRS, CDR2 YFSETQ. The chain's CDR3 is CASSFDTSYEQYF. CDR3 DNA sequence: TGCGCCAGCAGTTTCGACACCTCCTACGAGCAGTACTTC.

This chain joins TRBV12-3 or TRBV12-4 and TRBJ1-1, with D maybe TRBD1 (5 bases). The CDR3 runs to 12 residues. Trimming shortened V by 4 bases and J by 3 bases, and 6 bases separated the two germline ends. In DNA, the CDR3 is TGTGCCAGCAGTTGGGGGGACACTGAAGCTTTCTTT. Its protein product is CASSWGDTEAFF.

This rearrangement joins TRBV12-3 or TRBV12-4 to TRBJ2-1; D may be TRBD2 (6 bases). This CDR3 contains 12 residues. Trimming removed 6 bases from V and 13 bases from J, with 16 bases in between. The CDR3 spells CASSKTSSEQFF. DNA of the CDR3: TGTGCCAGCAGCAAGACTAGTTCTGAACAGTTCTTC.

The rearrangement uses TRBV29-1 and TRBJ2-2, with D unclear. Germline V gene sequence: CDR1 SQVTM, CDR2 ANQGSEA. The CDR3 loop spans 12 amino acids. Trimming removed 3 bases from V and 3 bases from J, with 5 bases in between. The CDR3: CSVEAHTGELFF. The CDR3 coding sequence is TGCAGCGTTGAGGCGCACACCGGGGAGCTGTTTTTT.

In its sample, this clone was seen a few times. The chain combines TRBV6-2 or TRBV6-3 with TRBJ1-6, with 7 bases aligning to TRBD1. Germline trimming cut 4 bases from V and 8 bases from J; bases unmatched to any gene: 5. There are 14 residues in the CDR3. Per the germline V gene, CDR1 is MNHEY and CDR2 is SVGEGT. CDR3 nucleotide sequence: TGTGCCAGCAGTTTCAGGGGGTCCGATTCACCCCTCCACTTT. Encoded protein: CASSFRGSDSPLHF.

V usage is TRBV18 and J usage is TRBJ2-1; D is possibly TRBD2 (6 bases). V lost 0 bases, J lost 10 bases, and 10 bases lay in between. Germline lookup yields CDR1 KGHSH and CDR2 LQKENI. The CDR3 covers 13 residues. The DNA for the CDR3 is TGTGCCAGCTCACCACCGGGGGAGGTGGAGCAGTTCTTC. Its translation is CASSPPGEVEQFF.

This clone has more than one count but fewer than ten. CDR3 coding DNA: TGTGCCAGTACCTTACATTCGAGCTATGGCTACACCTTC. Translation: CASTLHSSYGYTF. The chain is built from TRBV19 and TRBJ1-2, with D unresolved. CDR1 is LNHDA and CDR2 is SQIVND in the germline V gene (reference sequence). The CDR3 sequence is 13 residues long. V was cut by 7 bases and J by 4 bases, with 13 bases left in between.

The chain combines TRBV12-3 or TRBV12-4 with TRBJ1-1; D not certain. Trimming pared 4 bases from V and 3 bases from J, leaving 6 bases between. The CDR3 totals 12 residues. The CDR3 bases are TGTGCCAGCAGTTCGCTGTACACTGAAGCTTTCTTT. Its translation: CASSSLYTEAFF.

This clone was counted between two and nine times. V usage is TRBV28 and J usage is TRBJ2-2; 7 bases align to TRBD1. CDR1 is MDHEN and CDR2 is SYDVKM in the germline V gene. The V and J ends lost 7 bases and 7 bases, in that order; junction bases with no gene match: 9. This CDR3 spans 14 amino acids. This CDR3 is CASNEGALNGELFF. Here the CDR3 DNA reads TGTGCCAGCAACGAGGGGGCCTTGAACGGGGAGCTGTTTTTT.

The chain recombines TRBV25-1 with TRBJ1-1, with D unclear. Trimming stripped 4 bases from V and 1 base from J, with 7 bases between. Germline lookup yields CDR1 MGHDK and CDR2 SYGVNS. This CDR3 is 13 amino acids long. The CDR3 DNA reads as TGTGCCAGCAGTGGGTGGGAGAACACTGAAGCTTTCTTT. It specifies CASSGWENTEAFF.

The table lists this clone with a count of one. V gene TRBV24-1 combines with J gene TRBJ2-2, with D unresolved. V lost 6 bases, J lost 4 bases, and 5 bases lay in between. CDR3 length: 12 amino acids. The germline gives CDR1 KGHDR, CDR2 SFDVKD. CDR3 region: CATSRITGELFF. The CDR3 DNA reads as TGTGCCACCAGTCGGATCACCGGGGAGCTGTTTTTT.

The genes are TRBV6-2 or TRBV6-3 and TRBJ1-1; D uncertain. CDR1 and CDR2 from the germline V gene are MNHEY and SVGEGT. The CDR3 runs 13 residues. The ends were cut back, 5 bases at V and 1 base at J, with 8 bases in the middle. This CDR3 reads CASSVDENTEAFF. The CDR3 DNA is TGTGCCAGCAGTGTGGATGAGAACACTGAAGCTTTCTTT.

This chain joins TRBV6-5 and TRBJ1-4; D not resolved. The CDR3 sequence is 15 residues long. The V end lost 3 bases, the J end lost 0 bases, and 8 bases lay between the germline ends. Germline CDR1 MNHEY, CDR2 SVGAGI. The CDR3 sequence is CASSYGHATNEKLFF. CDR3 in DNA: TGTGCCAGCAGTTATGGGCACGCAACTAATGAAAAACTGTTTTTT.

The chain uses TRBV5-5 and TRBJ1-1; 7 bases are a match to TRBD1. J lost 0 bases, V lost 3 bases, and 8 bases had no gene match. The germline V gene has CDR1 SGHKS and CDR2 YYEKEE (reference sequence). The CDR3 spans 16 residues. The CDR3 is CASSYDRAHLNTEAFF. The CDR3 DNA sequence: TGTGCCAGCAGCTATGACAGGGCCCATTTGAACACTGAAGCTTTCTTT.

The chain combines TRBV7-2 with TRBJ2-3, with D tentatively TRBD1 (5 bases). Trimming cost V 5 bases and J 2 bases, with 14 bases left between them. The CDR3 is 15 residues long. Germline CDR1 reads SGHTA; CDR2 reads FQGNSA. CDR3 region: CASSPDRFHTDTQYF. The CDR3 DNA reads as TGTGCCAGCAGCCCAGACAGATTCCACACAGATACGCAGTATTTT.

This clone appeared a single time. This sequence joins TRBV5-1 and TRBJ1-4; D is ambiguous. Trimming took off 6 bases at V and 8 bases at J, with 17 bases between the two ends. Germline V gene lookup returns CDR1 SGHRS and CDR2 YFSETQ. The CDR3 sequence is 14 residues long. The CDR3 DNA follows: TGCGCCAGCAAGGCCGTGGGCGCCATGGAAAAACTGTTTTTT. Residues: CASKAVGAMEKLFF. Looking up the rest from reference TRBV5-1 and TRBJ1-4 gives the full variable domain: KAGVTQTPRYLIKTRGQQVTLSCSPISGHRSVSWYQQTPGQGLQFLFEYFSETQRNKGNFPGRFSGRQFSNSRSEMNVSTLELGDSALYLCASKAVGAMEKLFFGSGTQLSVL.

This chain links TRBV19 with TRBJ2-4; D might be TRBD1 (6 bases). The CDR3 has 15 amino acids. Deletions cut 5 bases from V and 3 bases from J, with 14 bases between. Germline CDR1 LNHDA, CDR2 SQIVND (reference sequence). This chain's CDR3 is CASSAQGLVKNIQYF. The CDR3 coding sequence is TGTGCCAGTAGTGCACAGGGTTTGGTCAAAAACATTCAGTACTTC.

V usage is TRBV7-9 and J usage is TRBJ2-3; D unclear. Germline V gene sequence: CDR1 SEHNR, CDR2 FQNEAQ (reference sequence). V was pared by 1 base and J by 2 bases, with 10 bases between. The CDR3 spans 15 residues. The CDR3 here is CASSLVGSLTDTQYF. CDR3 coding DNA: TGTGCCAGCAGCTTAGTAGGCAGTCTCACAGATACGCAGTATTTT.

The rearrangement joins TRBV28 to TRBJ1-5; TRBD1 matches 8 bases. After removal of 4 bases from V and 2 bases from J, the junction contained 19 bases not matched to a gene. Germline CDR1 MDHEN, CDR2 SYDVKM. The CDR3 has 20 residues. The CDR3 loop is CASSSWTGKWRGAGNQPQHF. As DNA, the CDR3 is TGTGCCAGCAGTTCTTGGACAGGGAAGTGGAGGGGAGCGGGCAATCAGCCCCAGCATTTT.

The chain carries TRBV2 and TRBJ1-5; D not certain. V dropped 0 bases and J dropped 5 bases, with 8 bases sitting between them. CDR1 and CDR2 from the germline V gene are SNHLY and FYNNEI. There are 14 residues in the CDR3. The CDR3 DNA sequence: TGTGCCAGCAGTGAAGCGCGGGTGGATCAGCCCCAGCATTTT. This translates into CASSEARVDQPQHF.

V gene TRBV18 combines with J gene TRBJ2-5, with TRBD1 matching over 8 bases. Germline V gene lookup returns CDR1 KGHSH and CDR2 LQKENI. The CDR3 contains 15 residues. V was pared by 7 bases and J by 1 base, with 8 bases of the junction left unmatched. The CDR3 loop is CASCPQGGPQETQYF. The DNA for the CDR3 is TGTGCCAGCTGCCCACAGGGGGGTCCCCAAGAGACCCAGTACTTC. The full variable domain, rest sourced from reference TRBV18 and TRBJ2-5, is NAGVMQNPRHLVRRRGQEARLRCSPMKGHSHVYWYRQLPEEGLKFMVYLQKENIIDESGMPKERFSAEFPKEGPSILRIQQVVRGDSAAYFCASCPQGGPQETQYFGPGTRLLVL.